This passage covers 27 T cell receptor beta chains from one sample sequenced in a study of breast tumors, draining lymph nodes, adjacent tissues. TCRdb reprocessed the multiplex PCR reads with MiXCR, giving one entry per CDR3 protein. The repertoire holds over 150,000 distinct CDR3 sequences, 33% seen once, with about 3.9% in the top ten. The lymph nodes were axillary draining lymph nodes from breast cancer patients. The sample was axillary lymph node tissue. Receptor source: a female donor with breast cancer. Some clones in this sample may be carry-over from other donors' samples.

V usage is TRBV25-1 and J usage is TRBJ2-3, with 15 bases lining up with TRBD2. Looked up from germline, CDR1 is MGHDK and CDR2 is SYGVNS. The CDR3 spans 20 residues. With 7 bases clipped from V and 7 bases from J, the junction kept 21 bases outside the gene matches. Written as DNA, the CDR3 is TGTGCCAGCAACCCACGAGGGACTAGCGGGAGGAGTAAAAAGGGAAATACGCAGTATTTT. Amino acid sequence: CASNPRGTSGRSKKGNTQYF.

This chain links TRBV10-3 with TRBJ1-4, with TRBD1 as a possible D gene (6 bases). With 7 bases removed from V and 3 bases from J, the gap between germline ends came to 21 bases. Germline CDR1 ENHRY, CDR2 SYGVKD. The CDR3 is made up of 17 amino acids. The CDR3 loop is CAITSSPDSMPNEKLFF. The CDR3 DNA reads TGTGCCATCACCTCTTCTCCGGACAGCATGCCTAATGAAAAACTGTTTTTT.

Worth noting for this clonotype: A much bigger clone sits one base away, suggesting this may be a read error. The chain uses TRBV5-8 and TRBJ1-2; unclear D gene. V lost 2 bases, J lost 2 bases, and 16 bases lay in between. This CDR3 spans 16 amino acids. CDR1 is SGHTS, CDR2 YDEGEE, per germline. The CDR3 region is CASSLGRIHNNYGYTF. CDR3 nucleotide sequence: TGTGCCAGCAGCTTAGGCCGTATCCACAACAACTATGGCTACACCTTC. Based on the CDR3 plus reference TRBV5-8 and TRBJ1-2, the full variable domain is EAGVTQSPTHLIKTRGQQATLRCSPISGHTSVYWYQQALGLGLQFLLWYDEGEERNRGNFPPRFSGRQFPNYSSELNVNALELEDSALYLCASSLGRIHNNYGYTFGSGTRLTVV.

Many counts were recorded for this clonotype. This rearrangement joins TRBV6-1 to TRBJ2-7, with 8 bases lining up with TRBD1. The CDR3 is 14 residues long. The V gene end was trimmed by 7 bases and the J gene end by 0 bases; junction bases not matched to a gene: 5. From germline, CDR1 is MNHNS and CDR2 SASEGT. The CDR3 here is CASISDRGSYEQYF. The CDR3 DNA reads TGTGCCAGCATCTCTGACAGGGGCTCCTACGAGCAGTACTTC.

This chain connects TRBV27 to TRBJ2-5; TRBD2 aligns across 7 bases. There are 13 residues in the CDR3. The V gene end was trimmed by 8 bases and the J gene end by 4 bases; junction bases not matched to a gene: 7. Germline values: CDR1 MNHEY, CDR2 SMNVEV (reference sequence). CDR3 nucleotides: TGTGCCAGCCGGGACTACGGGGGAGAGACCCAGTACTTC. Protein product: CASRDYGGETQYF.

CDR3 nucleotide sequence: TGTGCCAGCAGCGGAGGACAGGGGAACACTGAAGCTTTCTTT. Translating it yields CASSGGQGNTEAFF. The gene calls are TRBV9 and TRBJ1-1, with TRBD1 matching over 8 bases. The CDR3 has 14 residues. The germline CDR1 and CDR2 sequences are SGDLS and YYNGEE. V was clipped by 3 bases and J by 1 base; unmatched bases: 2. The full variable domain, with the rest looked up from reference TRBV9 and TRBJ1-1, is DSGVTQTPKHLITATGQRVTLRCSPRSGDLSVYWYQQSLDQGLQFLIQYYNGEERAKGNILERFSAQQFPDLHSELNLSSLELGDSALYFCASSGGQGNTEAFFGQGTRLTVV.

As regards this clonotype: Just one base apart from a much larger clone, this may be a read error. J is TRBJ2-1 and V is TRBV6-6; 9 bases map to TRBD1. This CDR3 has 17 amino acids. Germline loops: CDR1 MNHNY, CDR2 SVGAGI (reference sequence). The CDR3 DNA reads as TGTGCCAGCATTTACTGGGTACACAGGGGGCAGGGCGATGAGCAGTTCTTC. Translated, it gives CASIYWVHRGQGDEQFF.

This clonotype has a handful of counts. The chain recombines TRBV7-9 with TRBJ2-1, with TRBD2 identical over 8 bases. Germline V gene sequence: CDR1 SEHNR, CDR2 FQNEAQ (reference sequence). V lost 4 bases to trimming and J lost 4 bases; unmatched junction nucleotides: 12. This CDR3 is 17 amino acids long. The CDR3 loop reads CASSWAGRGGGYNEQFF. In DNA, the CDR3 is TGTGCCAGCAGCTGGGCGGGACGGGGGGGGGGATACAATGAGCAGTTCTTC.

This clonotype came up once. J is TRBJ1-6 and V is TRBV6-5; D gene uncertain. The germline gives CDR1 MNHEY, CDR2 SVGAGI. This CDR3 spans 14 amino acids. Trimming took off 5 bases at V and 10 bases at J, with 15 bases between the two ends. In DNA, the CDR3 is TGTGCCAGCAGTCACACCTGCACTGGGTCACCCCTCCACTTT. Protein sequence: CASSHTCTGSPLHF.

Of note for this clonotype: A much larger clonotype is one base distant, so this may be a read error. The chain recombines TRBV9 with TRBJ2-1; 8 bases are shared with TRBD1. There are 17 residues in the CDR3. Unmatched junction bases numbered 18, after V lost 4 bases and J lost 9 bases. The germline V gene has CDR1 SGDLS and CDR2 YYNGEE. The CDR3 sequence is CASSFESGTGQHTEQFF. The CDR3 DNA sequence: TGTGCCAGCAGCTTCGAATCCGGGACAGGTCAACACACTGAGCAGTTCTTC.

This clonotype was detected a few times. Just one base apart from a much larger clone, this may be a read error. The chain joins TRBV7-3 to TRBJ2-5, with 7 nucleotides matching TRBD1. The CDR3 loop spans 17 amino acids. Germline V CDR1 and CDR2: SGHTA, FQGTGA. The CDR3 DNA follows: TGTGCCAGCAGCCCCGGCCTAGGGACAGACTCCCAAGAGCCCCAGTACTTC. It encodes CASSPGLGTDSQEPQYF.

The V call is TRBV4-1, the J call TRBJ1-3; D is perhaps TRBD1 (5 bases). CDR3 length equals 14 residues. Trimming pared 2 bases from V and 7 bases from J, leaving 12 bases between. CDR1 MGHRA and CDR2 YSYEKL come from the germline V gene. CDR3 sequence reads: CASSQKDIGNTIYF. The DNA for the CDR3 is TGCGCCAGCAGCCAAAAGGACATAGGCAACACCATATATTTT.

This rearrangement joins TRBV7-8 to TRBJ2-5; TRBD2 is a possible D gene (6 bases). The germline gives CDR1 SGHVS, CDR2 FQNEAQ. This CDR3 comprises 14 residues. The V and J ends lost 6 bases and 5 bases respectively, with 16 bases between them. CDR3 protein: CASRRDGTGETQYF. The CDR3, as DNA: TGTGCCAGCAGGCGGGACGGGACCGGGGAGACCCAGTACTTC.

This clonotype was recorded a few times. CDR3 coding DNA: TGTGCCAGCAGACAAGGAGGTAGTCCCTCCTACGAGCAGTACTTC. Residues: CASRQGGSPSYEQYF. The chain uses TRBV11-3 and TRBJ2-7, with D possibly being TRBD2 (5 bases). This CDR3 spans 15 amino acids. CDR1 is SGHNT, CDR2 YENEEA, per germline. V shed 6 bases and J shed 0 bases, with 15 bases lying between them.

This clonotype was seen at least ten times. The gene calls are TRBV10-2 and TRBJ1-5, with a possible D match to TRBD1 (6 bases). V was shortened by 2 bases and J by 1 base, with 12 bases between the two germline ends. CDR3 length equals 16 residues. Germline assignment: CDR1 WSHSY and CDR2 SAAADI. The CDR3 sequence: CASSERGGDSNQPQHF. CDR3 coding DNA: TGCGCCAGCAGTGAGAGGGGGGGGGACAGCAATCAGCCCCAGCATTTT.

In its sample, this clonotype was seen many times. V and J are TRBV7-3 and TRBJ1-2; D unclear. The V and J ends lost 3 bases and 6 bases respectively, with 11 bases between them. Looked up from germline, CDR1 is SGHTA and CDR2 is FQGTGA. The CDR3 contains 13 residues. This chain's CDR3 is CASSLSRSNGYTF. The CDR3 DNA follows: TGTGCCAGCAGCTTGAGCAGGAGCAATGGCTACACCTTC.

At least ten counts were recorded for this clonotype. J is TRBJ2-7 and V is TRBV6-1, with TRBD2 matching 9 bases. CDR3 length: 14 residues. Germline CDR1 reads MNHNS; CDR2 reads SASEGT. The V gene end was trimmed by 2 bases and the J gene end by 7 bases; junction bases not matched to a gene: 6. The CDR3 is CASSESGGRWEQYF. In DNA, the CDR3 is TGTGCCAGCAGTGAAAGCGGGGGGCGATGGGAGCAGTACTTC.

As to this clonotype: This sequence may be a read error, since a much larger clone differs from it by one base. It is likely a read error, because the conserved phenylalanine at the end of the CDR3 is missing. CDR3 protein: CASNAGGVADTQYS. The CDR3 region has the DNA TGTGCCAGCAACGCAGGAGGCGTGGCAGATACGCAGTATTCT. The chain couples TRBV3-1 to TRBJ2-3, with a weak D call TRBD2 (5 bases). CDR1 LGHDT and CDR2 YNNKEL come from the germline V gene (reference sequence). The length of the CDR3 is 14 residues. V lost 7 bases to trimming and J lost 4 bases, with 15 bases between them.

This clonotype was seen a handful of times. The chain is built from TRBV6-2 or TRBV6-3 and TRBJ2-1; D not certain. Germline CDR1 MNHEY, CDR2 SVGEGT. The CDR3 is 15 amino acids. V was clipped by 7 bases and J by 5 bases, with 18 bases between them. CDR3 nucleotides: TGTGCCAGCATATCAAACTCGGACCTTAACAATGAGCAGTTCTTC. Its protein is CASISNSDLNNEQFF.

This chain connects TRBV7-3 to TRBJ2-1; 7 bases align to TRBD2. The CDR3 consists of 14 residues. J was trimmed by 5 bases and V by 2 bases; bases with no gene match: 3. Germline CDR1 SGHTA, CDR2 FQGTGA. The CDR3 here is CASSLGLGDNEQFF. CDR3 DNA sequence: TGTGCCAGCAGCTTAGGACTAGGGGACAATGAGCAGTTCTTC.

This chain connects TRBV2 to TRBJ1-4; D ambiguous. V was pared by 6 bases and J by 6 bases, with 11 bases between. Germline V gene data show CDR1 as SNHLY and CDR2 as FYNNEI. This CDR3 comprises 13 residues. CDR3: CASRSDRYEKLFF. CDR3 sequence (DNA): TGTGCCAGCAGATCGGACCGCTATGAAAAACTGTTTTTT.

This clonotype was observed many times. The rearrangement links TRBV4-2 to TRBJ2-6; possible D gene TRBD1, 5 bases. Germline CDR1 LGHNA, CDR2 YNFKEQ. This CDR3 region has 14 residues. V lost 5 bases and J 4 bases, leaving 9 bases between the germline ends. For the CDR3, the DNA is TGTGCCAGCAGCTGGGGCGCGGGGGCCAACGTCCTGACTTTC. Its protein product is CASSWGAGANVLTF.

This clonotype was seen repeatedly, ten times or more. The V call is TRBV7-9, the J call TRBJ2-5; D unresolved. The ends were cut back, 3 bases at V and 3 bases at J, with 2 bases in the middle. Germline CDR1 SEHNR, CDR2 FQNEAQ (reference sequence). The CDR3 totals 11 residues. CDR3 nucleotides: TGTGCCAGCAGCTTTAAAGAGACCCAGTACTTC. This encodes CASSFKETQYF.

This clonotype was counted once. Here the CDR3 omits its conserved ending phenylalanine or tryptophan, so a read error is the likely source. This sequence joins TRBV13 and TRBJ2-3, with 8 bases lining up with TRBD1. The CDR3 runs to 14 residues. CDR1 and CDR2 from the germline V gene are PRHDT and FYEKMQ (reference sequence). J gave up 6 bases and V 5 bases, and 7 bases lay outside the gene matches. This CDR3 reads CASSPRQGMDTQYL. The CDR3 bases are TGTGCCAGCAGCCCACGACAGGGGATGGATACGCAGTATCTT.

V is TRBV20-1 and J is TRBJ2-1, with a tentative D call TRBD2 (7 bases). Germline V gene data show CDR1 as DFQATT and CDR2 as SNEGSKA (reference sequence). V was clipped by 8 bases and J by 6 bases, with 14 bases between them. This CDR3 is 12 amino acids long. This CDR3 reads CSSRGAGNEQFF. For the CDR3, the DNA is TGCAGTTCACGGGGGGCGGGCAATGAGCAGTTCTTC.

This clonotype was seen repeatedly, ten times or more. This chain links TRBV10-3 with TRBJ1-2; D remains unclear. V shed 4 bases and J shed 7 bases, with 7 bases lying between them. Germline CDR1 reads ENHRY; CDR2 reads SYGVKD. The CDR3 runs to 11 residues. The chain's CDR3 is CAISGTGGYTF. CDR3 nucleotides: TGTGCCATCAGTGGAACCGGTGGCTACACCTTC.

Notes on this clonotype: This may be a read error: a much more frequent sequence differs by one nucleotide. The chain has TRBV5-6 and TRBJ1-3; the D is unclear. The germline CDR1 and CDR2 sequences are SGHDT and YYEEEE. The CDR3 totals 16 residues. The CDR3 DNA is TGTGCCAGCAGCTTACGGGTAGGAAGAACTGGAAACACCGTATATTTT. This codes for CASSLRVGRTGNTVYF.